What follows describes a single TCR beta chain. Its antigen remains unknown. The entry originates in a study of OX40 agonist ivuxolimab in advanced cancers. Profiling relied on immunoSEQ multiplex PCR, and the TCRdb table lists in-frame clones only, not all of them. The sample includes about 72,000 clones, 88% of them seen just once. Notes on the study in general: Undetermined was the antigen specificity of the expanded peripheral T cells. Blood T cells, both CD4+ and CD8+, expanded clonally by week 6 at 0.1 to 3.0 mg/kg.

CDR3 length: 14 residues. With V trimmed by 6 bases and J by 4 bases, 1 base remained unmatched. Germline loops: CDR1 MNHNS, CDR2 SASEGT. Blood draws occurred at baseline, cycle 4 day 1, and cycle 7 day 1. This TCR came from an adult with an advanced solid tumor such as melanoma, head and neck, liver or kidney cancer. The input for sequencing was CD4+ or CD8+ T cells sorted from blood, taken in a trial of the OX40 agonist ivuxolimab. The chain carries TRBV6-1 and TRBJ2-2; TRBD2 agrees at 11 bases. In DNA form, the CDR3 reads TGTGCCAGCAGCGGGACTAGCGGCACCGGGGAGCTGTTTTTT. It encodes CASSGTSGTGELFF.